This TCR beta chain appears in the sequencing data of a study of cytomegalovirus exposure and HLA in healthy donors. Study overall: An earlier analysis identified 117 million unique TCR beta sequences in about 179 million T cells.

The PCR used 60 Vbeta and 13 Jbeta primers. Clones were read by immunoSEQ multiplex PCR, and TCRdb kept only the in-frame ones, dropping some. Here the sample spans about 180,000 clones, approximately 88% being singletons. This CDR3 comprises 16 residues. The V gene's germline CDR1 is SGHRS and CDR2 YFSETQ. V lost 0 bases and J lost 1; bases outside the gene matches: 3. The chain carries TRBV5-1 and TRBJ2-2; 7 positions match TRBD1. Material for sequencing was PBMCs. This sequence originates from a boy between 2 and 10 years old in good health and CMV-seronegative. CDR3 coding DNA: TGCGCCAGCAGCTTGGTTAACAGGGGGAACACCGGGGAGCTGTTTTTT. Protein product: CASSLVNRGNTGELFF.